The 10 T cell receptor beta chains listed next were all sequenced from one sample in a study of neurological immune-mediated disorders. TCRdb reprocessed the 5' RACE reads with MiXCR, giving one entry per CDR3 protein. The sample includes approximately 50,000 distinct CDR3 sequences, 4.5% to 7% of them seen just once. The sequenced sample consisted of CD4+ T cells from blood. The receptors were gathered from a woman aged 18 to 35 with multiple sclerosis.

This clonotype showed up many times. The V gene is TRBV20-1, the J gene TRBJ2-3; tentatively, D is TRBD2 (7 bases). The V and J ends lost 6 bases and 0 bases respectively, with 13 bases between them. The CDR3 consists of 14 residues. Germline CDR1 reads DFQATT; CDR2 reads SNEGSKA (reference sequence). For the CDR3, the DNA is TGCAGTGCCCAACGGGGGGCTAGCACAGATACGCAGTATTTT. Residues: CSAQRGASTDTQYF.

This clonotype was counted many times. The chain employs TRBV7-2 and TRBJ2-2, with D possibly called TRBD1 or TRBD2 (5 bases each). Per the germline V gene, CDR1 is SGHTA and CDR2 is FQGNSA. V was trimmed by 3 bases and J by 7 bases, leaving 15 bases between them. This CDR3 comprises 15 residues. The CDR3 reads CASSLARMRGGELFF. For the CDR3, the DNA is TGTGCCAGCAGCTTGGCTAGAATGAGGGGCGGGGAGCTGTTTTTT.

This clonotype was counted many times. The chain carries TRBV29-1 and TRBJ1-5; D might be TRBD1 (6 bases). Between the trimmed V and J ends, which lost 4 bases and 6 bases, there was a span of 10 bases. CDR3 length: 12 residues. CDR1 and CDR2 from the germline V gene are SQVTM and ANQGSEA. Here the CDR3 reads CSVGRGSQPQHF. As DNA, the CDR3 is TGCAGCGTTGGCAGGGGCAGTCAGCCCCAGCATTTT.

The CDR3 loop is CASSHLTPPRNQPQHF. For the CDR3, the DNA is TGCGCCAGCAGTCACCTGACGCCTCCAAGGAATCAGCCCCAGCATTTT. J is TRBJ1-5 and V is TRBV23-1; D is undetermined. TRBV23-1 is classed as an ORF, of uncertain function. There are 16 residues in the CDR3. The V and J ends lost 3 bases and 4 bases respectively, with 16 bases between them.

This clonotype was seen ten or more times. The CDR3 DNA sequence: TGCGCCAGCAGCTTTTCCTACGGACTAGCGGGGGGTCCACCTGGAGAGACCCAGTACTTC. Translated, it gives CASSFSYGLAGGPPGETQYF. The chain uses TRBV5-1 and TRBJ2-5; TRBD2 matches at 14 bases. Germline V gene data show CDR1 as SGHRS and CDR2 as YFSETQ. The CDR3 loop spans 20 amino acids. The V gene end was trimmed by 2 bases and the J gene end by 4 bases; junction bases not matched to a gene: 16.

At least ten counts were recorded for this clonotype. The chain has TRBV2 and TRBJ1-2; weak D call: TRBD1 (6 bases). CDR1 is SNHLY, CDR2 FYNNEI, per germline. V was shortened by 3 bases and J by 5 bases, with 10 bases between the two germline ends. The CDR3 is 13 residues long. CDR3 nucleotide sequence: TGTGCCAGCAGTGACCAGGGGTCATATGGCTACACCTTC. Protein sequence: CASSDQGSYGYTF.

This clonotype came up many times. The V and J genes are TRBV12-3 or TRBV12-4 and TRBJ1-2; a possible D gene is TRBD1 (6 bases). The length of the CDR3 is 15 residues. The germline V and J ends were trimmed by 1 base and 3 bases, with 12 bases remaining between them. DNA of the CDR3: TGTGCCAGCAGTTTAGGGCAGGGGTCGGACTATGGCTACACCTTC. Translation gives CASSLGQGSDYGYTF.

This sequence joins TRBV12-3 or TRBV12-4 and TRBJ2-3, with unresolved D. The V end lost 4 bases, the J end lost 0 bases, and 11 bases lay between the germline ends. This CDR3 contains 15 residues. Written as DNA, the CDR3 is TGTGCCAGCAGTTCTAACTCTTTTAGCACAGATACGCAGTATTTT. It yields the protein CASSSNSFSTDTQYF.

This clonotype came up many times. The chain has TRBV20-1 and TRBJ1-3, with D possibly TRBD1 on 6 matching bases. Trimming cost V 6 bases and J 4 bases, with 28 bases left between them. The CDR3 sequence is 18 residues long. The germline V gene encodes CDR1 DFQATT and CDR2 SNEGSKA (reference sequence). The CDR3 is CSAPEWVGHTSGGNTIYF. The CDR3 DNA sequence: TGCAGTGCCCCAGAGTGGGTGGGACATACCTCTGGAGGAAACACCATATATTTT.

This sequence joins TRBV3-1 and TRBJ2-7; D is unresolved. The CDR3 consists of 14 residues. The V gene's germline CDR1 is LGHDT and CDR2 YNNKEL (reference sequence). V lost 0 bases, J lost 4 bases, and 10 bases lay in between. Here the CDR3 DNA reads TGTGCCAGCAGCCAAGACTTGGCCCGGTACGAGCAGTACTTC. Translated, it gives CASSQDLARYEQYF.